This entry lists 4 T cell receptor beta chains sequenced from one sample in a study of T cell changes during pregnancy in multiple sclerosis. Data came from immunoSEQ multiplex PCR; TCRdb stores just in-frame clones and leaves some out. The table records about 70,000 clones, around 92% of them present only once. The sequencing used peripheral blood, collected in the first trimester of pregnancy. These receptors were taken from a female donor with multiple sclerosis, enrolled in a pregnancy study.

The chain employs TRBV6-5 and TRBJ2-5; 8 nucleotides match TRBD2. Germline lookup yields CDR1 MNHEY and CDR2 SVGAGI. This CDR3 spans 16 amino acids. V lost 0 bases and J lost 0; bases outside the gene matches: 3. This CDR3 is CASSYSRRGDQETQYF. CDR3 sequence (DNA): TGTGCCAGCAGTTACTCGCGGCGGGGGGACCAAGAGACCCAGTACTTC.

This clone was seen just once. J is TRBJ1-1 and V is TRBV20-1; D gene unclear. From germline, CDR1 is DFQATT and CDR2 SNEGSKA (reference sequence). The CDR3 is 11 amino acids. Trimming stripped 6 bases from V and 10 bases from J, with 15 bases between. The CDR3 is CSARVGGGAFF. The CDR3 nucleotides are TGCAGTGCCCGGGTTGGCGGCGGAGCTTTCTTT.

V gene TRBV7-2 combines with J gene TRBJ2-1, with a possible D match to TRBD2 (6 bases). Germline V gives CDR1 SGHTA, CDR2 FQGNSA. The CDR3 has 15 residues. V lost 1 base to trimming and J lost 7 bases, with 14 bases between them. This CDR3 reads CASSLVRGLSNEQFF. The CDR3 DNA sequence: TGTGCCAGCAGCTTAGTCCGGGGACTCAGTAATGAGCAGTTCTTC.

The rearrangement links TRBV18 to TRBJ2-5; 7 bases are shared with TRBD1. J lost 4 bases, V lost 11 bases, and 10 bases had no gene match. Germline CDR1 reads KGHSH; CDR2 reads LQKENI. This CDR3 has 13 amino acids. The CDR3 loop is CASEQRDRETQYF. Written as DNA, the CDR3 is TGTGCCTCAGAGCAAAGGGACAGAGAGACCCAGTACTTC.